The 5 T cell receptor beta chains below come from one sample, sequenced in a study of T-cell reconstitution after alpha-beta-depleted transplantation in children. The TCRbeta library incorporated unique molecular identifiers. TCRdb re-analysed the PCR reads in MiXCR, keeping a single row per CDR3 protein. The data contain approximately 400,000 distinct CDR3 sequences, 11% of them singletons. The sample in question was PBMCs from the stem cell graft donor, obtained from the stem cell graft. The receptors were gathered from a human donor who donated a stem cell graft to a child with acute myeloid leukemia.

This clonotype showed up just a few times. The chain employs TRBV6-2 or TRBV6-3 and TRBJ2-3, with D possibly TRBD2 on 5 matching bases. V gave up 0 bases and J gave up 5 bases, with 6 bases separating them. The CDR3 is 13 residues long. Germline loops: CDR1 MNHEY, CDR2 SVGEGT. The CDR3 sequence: CASSYSGRDTQYF. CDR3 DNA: TGTGCCAGCAGTTACTCTGGGAGAGATACGCAGTATTTT.

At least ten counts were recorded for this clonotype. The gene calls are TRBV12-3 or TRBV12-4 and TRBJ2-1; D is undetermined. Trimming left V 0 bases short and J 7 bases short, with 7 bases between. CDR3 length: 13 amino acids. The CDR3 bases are TGTGCCAGCAGTTTAGCCCTCTATAATGAGCAGTTCTTC. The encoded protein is CASSLALYNEQFF.

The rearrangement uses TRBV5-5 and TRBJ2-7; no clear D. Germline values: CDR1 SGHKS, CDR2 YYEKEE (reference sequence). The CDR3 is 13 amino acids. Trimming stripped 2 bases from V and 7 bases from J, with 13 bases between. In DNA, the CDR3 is TGTGCCAGCAGCTTAGGCTTCTTTACGGAGCAGTACGTC. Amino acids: CASSLGFFTEQYV.

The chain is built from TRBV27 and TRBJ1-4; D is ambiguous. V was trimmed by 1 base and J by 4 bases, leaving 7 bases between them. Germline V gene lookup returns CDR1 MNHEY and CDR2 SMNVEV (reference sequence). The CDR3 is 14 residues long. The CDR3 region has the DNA TGTGCCAGCAGTTTATGGGCCGGTAATGAAAAACTGTTTTTT. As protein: CASSLWAGNEKLFF.

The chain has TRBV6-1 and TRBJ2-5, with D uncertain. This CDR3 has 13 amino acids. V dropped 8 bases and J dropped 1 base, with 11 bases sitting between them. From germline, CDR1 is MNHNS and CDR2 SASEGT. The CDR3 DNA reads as TGTGCCAGCGGCCTCAACGCCCAAGAGACCCAGTACTTC. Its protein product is CASGLNAQETQYF.